The 26 T cell receptor beta chains given below trace back to one sample, sequenced in a study of T cell responses to AZD1222 COVID-19 vaccine. TCRdb's table, derived via immunoSEQ multiplex PCR, lists solely in-frame clones and lacks some. The sample lists about 140,000 clones, more than 80% seen once, with around 0.9% in the top ten. The sample consisted of peripheral blood, taken on day 0 of MenACWY control vaccination. These receptors were obtained from an adult in good health.

This chain connects TRBV4-1 to TRBJ1-2, with TRBD1 identical over 7 bases. The germline gives CDR1 MGHRA, CDR2 YSYEKL. The CDR3 totals 15 residues. Trimming took 1 base from V and 3 from J; bases not matched to a gene: 5. The CDR3 here is CASSQGQGRDYGYTF. The CDR3, as DNA: TGCGCCAGCAGCCAAGGACAGGGACGCGACTATGGCTACACCTTC.

The chain carries TRBV9 and TRBJ2-5, with TRBD2 matching 14 bases. The CDR3 runs to 15 residues. V shed 2 bases, J shed 4 bases, and the junction held 1 base outside the gene matches. Germline-derived CDR1 and CDR2 are SGDLS and YYNGEE. CDR3 amino acids: CASSVGTSGRETQYF. CDR3 sequence (DNA): TGTGCCAGCAGCGTCGGGACTAGCGGGAGAGAGACCCAGTACTTC.

The chain has TRBV7-2 and TRBJ2-3, with D unclear. Germline CDR1 reads SGHTA; CDR2 reads FQGNSA. This CDR3 has 15 residues. V lost 5 bases, J lost 0 bases, and 12 bases lay in between. CDR3 sequence (DNA): TGTGCCAGCAGCCTTAGCTCCTTGAGCACAGATACGCAGTATTTT. It translates to CASSLSSLSTDTQYF. The variable domain in full, completed from reference TRBV7-2 and TRBJ2-3, reads GAGVSQSPSNKVTEKGKDVELRCDPISGHTALYWYRQSLGQGLEFLIYFQGNSAPDKSGLPSDRFSAERTGGSVSTLTIQRTQQEDSAVYLCASSLSSLSTDTQYFGPGTRLTVL.

The V call is TRBV5-1, the J call TRBJ2-3, with D perhaps matching TRBD2 (7 bases). Germline V gene sequence: CDR1 SGHRS, CDR2 YFSETQ. The CDR3 has 17 residues. The ends were cut back, 0 bases at V and 4 bases at J, with 18 bases in the middle. The CDR3 nucleotides read TGCGCCAGCAGCTTGGTGGTATCGGCGGGGGCCGCAGATACGCAGTATTTT. Encoded protein: CASSLVVSAGAADTQYF.

The count of this clone is one. The chain has TRBV2 and TRBJ1-5, with D possibly matching TRBD1 (5 bases). The CDR3 loop spans 15 amino acids. Germline CDR1 is SNHLY and CDR2 is FYNNEI. V was trimmed by 5 bases and J by 2 bases, leaving 13 bases between them. CDR3 amino acids: CASSFQGLGNQPQHF. The CDR3 nucleotides read TGTGCCAGCAGTTTTCAGGGTCTTGGCAATCAGCCCCAGCATTTT.

V usage is TRBV6-5 and J usage is TRBJ2-1, with TRBD1 matching 9 bases. The CDR3 has 16 residues. The V gene end was trimmed by 1 base and the J gene end by 5 bases; junction bases not matched to a gene: 6. Germline-derived CDR1 and CDR2 are MNHEY and SVGAGI. CDR3 in amino acids: CASSYFAGTGNNEQFF. DNA of the CDR3: TGTGCCAGCAGTTACTTTGCCGGGACAGGGAACAATGAGCAGTTCTTC.

This clone was found once. This chain joins TRBV5-1 and TRBJ2-7; no clear D gene. Between the trimmed V and J ends, which lost 1 base and 5 bases, there was a span of 10 bases. CDR1 and CDR2 from the germline V gene are SGHRS and YFSETQ. The CDR3 totals 13 residues. CDR3 loop: CASSLLSANEQYF. DNA of the CDR3: TGCGCCAGCAGCTTGCTTTCGGCCAACGAGCAGTACTTC.

In its sample, this clone was seen a few times. CDR3 loop: CASTSGGRNTEAFF. For the CDR3, the DNA is TGTGCCAGCACATCAGGGGGCAGGAACACTGAAGCTTTCTTT. The V gene is TRBV2, the J gene TRBJ1-1; TRBD1 aligns across 8 bases. This CDR3 is 14 amino acids long. The V gene's germline CDR1 is SNHLY and CDR2 FYNNEI. V dropped 7 bases and J dropped 1; count of bases not matched to a gene: 5.

V usage is TRBV30 and J usage is TRBJ1-3; D remains ambiguous. The V gene lost 4 bases and the J gene lost 0 bases, with 7 bases spanning the gap. Germline-derived CDR1 and CDR2 are GTSNPN and SVGIG (reference sequence). This CDR3 region has 13 residues. CDR3 protein: CAWNPLSGNTIYF. The CDR3 nucleotides read TGTGCCTGGAATCCCCTCTCTGGAAACACCATATATTTT. Complete variable domain (other parts from reference TRBV30 and TRBJ1-3): SQTIHQWPATLVQPVGSPLSLECTVEGTSNPNLYWYRQAAGRGLQLLFYSVGIGQISSEVPQNLSASRPQDRQFILSSKKLLLSDSGFYLCAWNPLSGNTIYFGEGSWLTVV.

The V call is TRBV27, the J call TRBJ2-1, with D hard to call. CDR1 MNHEY and CDR2 SMNVEV come from the germline V gene (reference sequence). The CDR3 spans 10 residues. V dropped 6 bases and J dropped 4 bases, with 1 base sitting between them. CDR3 residues: CASRYNEQFF. DNA of the CDR3: TGTGCCAGCAGGTACAATGAGCAGTTCTTC.

The chain links TRBV5-6 to TRBJ2-7; D remains unclear. V dropped 1 base and J dropped 3 bases, with 5 bases sitting between them. CDR1 SGHDT and CDR2 YYEEEE come from the germline V gene. The CDR3 runs 12 residues. Here the CDR3 reads CASSLRYYEQYF. CDR3 DNA: TGTGCCAGCAGCTTGAGGTACTACGAGCAGTACTTC.

V is TRBV6-5 and J is TRBJ1-3; D gene unclear. Germline values: CDR1 MNHEY, CDR2 SVGAGI. The V gene lost 2 bases and the J gene lost 1 base, with 6 bases spanning the gap. CDR3 length: 14 amino acids. The CDR3 DNA reads TGTGCCAGCAGTTACCCCGGGTCTGGAAACACCATATATTTT. Its translation is CASSYPGSGNTIYF.

The V and J genes are TRBV20-1 and TRBJ2-1, with 10 bases aligning to TRBD2. Germline V gene sequence: CDR1 DFQATT, CDR2 SNEGSKA (reference sequence). The CDR3 sequence is 16 residues long. V gave up 3 bases and J gave up 1 base; unmatched junction bases: 6. CDR3 protein: CSASGELAGSYNEQFF. The CDR3 region has the DNA TGCAGTGCTAGTGGGGAACTAGCGGGGTCCTACAATGAGCAGTTCTTC.

V and J are TRBV3-1 (or the pseudogene TRBV3-2) and TRBJ2-5, with 8 bases matching TRBD2. Germline V CDR1 and CDR2: LGHDT, YNNKEL (reference sequence). The trim removed 4 bases at V and 7 bases at J, leaving 5 bases unmatched. The CDR3 extends over 13 amino acids. The CDR3 nucleotides read TGTGCCAGCAGCCGAGGACTAGCCGGGACCCAGTACTTC. It translates to CASSRGLAGTQYF.

This chain joins TRBV5-8 and TRBJ1-6; 8 bases map to TRBD1. The J segment lost 8 bases and the V segment lost 3 bases, leaving 13 bases of the junction unmatched. This CDR3 is 17 amino acids long. Germline V gene lookup returns CDR1 SGHTS and CDR2 YDEGEE. The CDR3 nucleotides are TGTGCCAGCAGCTGGGGGACAGGAGGTACAACTGATTCACCCCTCCACTTT. The encoded protein is CASSWGTGGTTDSPLHF.

The chain joins TRBV7-3 to TRBJ1-1, with 8 bases that match TRBD1. Germline V gene sequence: CDR1 SGHTA, CDR2 FQGTGA. With 5 bases clipped from V and 10 bases from J, the junction kept 6 bases outside the gene matches. The CDR3 spans 12 residues. In nucleotides, the CDR3 is TGTGCCAGCAGCCTAGGTCAGGGGGCAGCTTTCTTT. It encodes CASSLGQGAAFF.

The chain is built from TRBV11-3 and TRBJ2-1; 7 bases fit TRBD2. V was pared by 0 bases and J by 4 bases, with 3 bases of the junction left unmatched. CDR1 and CDR2 from the germline V gene are SGHNT and YENEEA. This CDR3 contains 15 residues. The CDR3 DNA is TGTGCCAGCAGCTTAGAAGGGACTAAATACAATGAGCAGTTCTTC. Amino acids: CASSLEGTKYNEQFF. Filled out from reference TRBV11-3 and TRBJ2-1, the complete variable domain reads EAGVVQSPRYKIIEKKQPVAFWCNPISGHNTLYWYLQNLGQGPELLIRYENEEAVDDSQLPKDRFSAERLKGVDSTLKIQPAELGDSAVYLCASSLEGTKYNEQFFGPGTRLTVL.

This clone has a single count. The chain employs TRBV6-5 and TRBJ1-5, with 7 bases lining up with TRBD1. The germline CDR1 and CDR2 sequences are MNHEY and SVGAGI. J was trimmed by 7 bases and V by 6 bases; bases with no gene match: 9. This CDR3 contains 14 residues. The CDR3 coding sequence is TGTGCCAGCAGCCTCGACAGGGTAGAGCAGCCCCAGCATTTT. Translating gives CASSLDRVEQPQHF.

The chain recombines TRBV9 with TRBJ2-1; D perhaps matches TRBD2 (6 bases). The germline V gene has CDR1 SGDLS and CDR2 YYNGEE. The CDR3 sequence is 16 residues long. Trimming pared 0 bases from V and 3 bases from J, leaving 13 bases between. The CDR3 DNA follows: TGTGCCAGCAGCGTAGATGGAGCGGGCAGCTACAATGAGCAGTTCTTC. Translation: CASSVDGAGSYNEQFF.

The chain carries TRBV6-1 and TRBJ1-5, with D unresolved. Trimming removed 3 bases from V and 7 bases from J, with 10 bases in between. The germline gives CDR1 MNHNS, CDR2 SASEGT. CDR3 size: 13 residues. The DNA for the CDR3 is TGTGCCAGCAGTGAGCGGGGAGGCCAGCCCCAGCATTTT. It codes for CASSERGGQPQHF.

The count of this clone is one. The rearrangement joins TRBV5-6 to TRBJ1-6; D call uncertain. From germline, CDR1 is SGHDT and CDR2 YYEEEE. The CDR3 has 18 amino acids. Deletions cut 3 bases from V and 0 bases from J, with 16 bases between. CDR3 coding DNA: TGTGCCAGCAGCTCGGGCGGGCCGCCGAGCTCCTATAATTCACCCCTCCACTTT. Translation: CASSSGGPPSSYNSPLHF.

This rearrangement joins TRBV21-1 to TRBJ2-1; the table's D gene call, TRBD1, was not cross checked with the DNA. TRBV21-1 is reported as a pseudogene. The length of the CDR3 is 13 residues. CDR3 protein: CASSKDRYNEQFF. The CDR3 coding sequence is TGTGCCAGCAGCAAAGACAGGTACAATGAGCAGTTCTTC.

The chain links TRBV11-2 to TRBJ1-4, with unresolved D. The CDR3 totals 11 residues. V was shortened by 2 bases and J by 5 bases, with 0 bases between the two germline ends. The V gene's germline CDR1 is SGHAT and CDR2 FQNNGV. CDR3 bases: TGTGCCAGCAGCTTAAATGAAAAACTGTTTTTT. This sequence encodes CASSLNEKLFF.

V gene TRBV4-2 combines with J gene TRBJ1-6; no clear D gene. The CDR3 length is 13 residues. Germline CDR1 reads LGHNA; CDR2 reads YNFKEQ. V lost 6 bases and J 10 bases, leaving 13 bases between the germline ends. DNA of the CDR3: TGTGCCAGCAGGGCCTTGGGTGAGTCACCCCTCCACTTT. Amino acids: CASRALGESPLHF.

The chain links TRBV19 to TRBJ1-1, with TRBD1 identical over 9 bases. This CDR3 spans 15 amino acids. Germline-derived CDR1 and CDR2 are LNHDA and SQIVND (reference sequence). Losses at the gene ends were 3 bases for V and 1 base for J; bases not matched to a gene: 3. For the CDR3, the DNA is TGTGCCAGTAGTATTGGACAGGGGTGGAACACTGAAGCTTTCTTT. The encoded protein is CASSIGQGWNTEAFF.

This rearrangement joins TRBV6-5 to TRBJ2-2; the D is unclear. This CDR3 is 14 amino acids long. Trimming pared 0 bases from V and 4 bases from J, leaving 6 bases between. The germline V gene has CDR1 MNHEY and CDR2 SVGAGI. CDR3 sequence: CASSYSWGTGELFF. The CDR3 bases are TGTGCCAGCAGTTACTCTTGGGGCACCGGGGAGCTGTTTTTT.